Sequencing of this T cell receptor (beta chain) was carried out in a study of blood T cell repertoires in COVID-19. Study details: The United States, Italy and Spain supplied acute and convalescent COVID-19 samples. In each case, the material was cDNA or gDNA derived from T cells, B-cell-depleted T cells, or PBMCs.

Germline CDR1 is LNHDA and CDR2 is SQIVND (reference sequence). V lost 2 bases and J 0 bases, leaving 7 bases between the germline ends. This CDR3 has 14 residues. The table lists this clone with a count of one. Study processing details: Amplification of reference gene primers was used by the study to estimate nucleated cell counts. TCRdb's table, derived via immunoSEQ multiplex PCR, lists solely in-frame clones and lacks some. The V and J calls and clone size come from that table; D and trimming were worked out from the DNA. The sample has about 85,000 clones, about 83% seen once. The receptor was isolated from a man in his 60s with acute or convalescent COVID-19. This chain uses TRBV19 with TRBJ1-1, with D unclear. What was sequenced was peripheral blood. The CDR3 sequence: CASSINAMNTEAFF. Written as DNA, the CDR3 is TGTGCCAGTAGTATAAATGCGATGAACACTGAAGCTTTCTTT.